Sequencing of this TCR beta chain was carried out in a study of T-cell memory formation after mild COVID-19. Overall study results and limits: Contracting clones from day 15 to 85 had balanced CD4/CD8; later expanders favoured CD4+. Some clones that responded turned up in pre-infection memory, which suggests that cross-reactive memory joined in. Second-wave clones with a day 37 peak had unconfirmed SARS-CoV-2 specificity.

This clonotype was seen a few times. Its cognate antigen is unknown. This CDR3 region has 15 residues. The germline V and J ends were trimmed by 0 bases and 5 bases, with 12 bases remaining between them. The germline gives CDR1 LGHNA, CDR2 YSLEER. It was 5'RACE with constant-segment primers that produced the TCR alpha and TCR beta cDNA libraries, which carried sample barcodes and UMIs. TCRdb itself ran the 5' RACE reads through MiXCR, one entry per CDR3 protein. In the table there are about 340,000 distinct CDR3 sequences, 15% of which are singletons. The receptor comes from a man younger than 35 who had mild COVID-19 (a few samples of this study predate the infection). Cell type and time point are not known. The sample was PBMCs or a T cell subset sorted from them (not recorded which). This sequence joins TRBV4-3 and TRBJ2-3; D ambiguous. CDR3 bases: TGCGCCAGCAGCCAAGATAGATTCCCGCAAGATACGCAGTATTTT. Protein product: CASSQDRFPQDTQYF.